The 29 T cell receptor beta chains below were found in one sample sequenced in a study of blood T cell repertoires in COVID-19. Here immunoSEQ multiplex PCR was the method, and the copy in TCRdb shows in-frame clones only, minus some. The data show 120,000 to 150,000 clones, roughly 84% seen once. Sequenced: PBMCs or T cells enriched from blood (not recorded which). These receptors were taken from a man aged 35-49 years with acute COVID-19.

The chain is built from TRBV5-4 and TRBJ1-1; 9 positions match TRBD1. Trimming at V came to 4 bases and at J to 7 bases, leaving 14 bases not matched to a gene. The CDR3 is 16 residues long. Germline V gene sequence: CDR1 SGHNT, CDR2 YYREEE (reference sequence). The CDR3 reads CASSDRDREGKGEAFF. CDR3 in DNA: TGTGCCAGCAGCGACCGGGACAGGGAGGGGAAGGGTGAAGCTTTCTTT.

The V call is TRBV5-1, the J call TRBJ1-6; TRBD1 matches at 7 bases. The germline V gene has CDR1 SGHRS and CDR2 YFSETQ. The ends lost 4 bases at V and 6 bases at J; junction bases unmatched: 7. The CDR3 length is 15 residues. Here the CDR3 reads CASSATGQLNSPLHF. The CDR3 nucleotides are TGCGCCAGCAGCGCTACGGGACAGCTTAATTCACCCCTCCACTTT. Looking up the rest from reference TRBV5-1 and TRBJ1-6 gives the full variable domain: KAGVTQTPRYLIKTRGQQVTLSCSPISGHRSVSWYQQTPGQGLQFLFEYFSETQRNKGNFPGRFSGRQFSNSRSEMNVSTLELGDSALYLCASSATGQLNSPLHFGNGTRLTVT.

This chain connects TRBV28 to TRBJ1-2; 10 positions match TRBD1. The germline gives CDR1 MDHEN, CDR2 SYDVKM. The CDR3 consists of 15 residues. Trimming cost V 1 base and J 3 bases; bases outside gene matches: 2. Here the CDR3 DNA reads TGTGCCAGCAGTTTATTGGACAGGGGGGACTATGGCTACACCTTC. It translates to CASSLLDRGDYGYTF.

This sequence joins TRBV2 and TRBJ2-6; tentatively, D is TRBD1 (6 bases). V shed 3 bases and J shed 2 bases, with 11 bases lying between them. Germline CDR1 SNHLY, CDR2 FYNNEI. This CDR3 is 16 amino acids long. In DNA form, the CDR3 reads TGTGCCAGCAGTGACAGGGGTATAACTGGGGCCAACGTCCTGACTTTC. Amino acid sequence: CASSDRGITGANVLTF.

CDR3 in DNA: TGTGCCAGCAGTCGGGACAGCCCGAACACCGGGGAGCTGTTTTTT. Protein: CASSRDSPNTGELFF. This chain links TRBV5-8 with TRBJ2-2, with 7 bases aligning to TRBD1. CDR1 is SGHTS, CDR2 YDEGEE, per germline. This CDR3 has 15 amino acids. Losses at the gene ends were 5 bases for V and 0 bases for J; bases not matched to a gene: 4.

The V gene is TRBV29-1, the J gene TRBJ2-6, with 7 bases matching TRBD1. CDR3 length equals 19 residues. The trim removed 1 base at V and 0 bases at J, leaving 12 bases unmatched. In germline, CDR1 is SQVTM, CDR2 ANQGSEA. CDR3 sequence (DNA): TGCAGCGTTGAAGTAAAGGGACAGAAGTTTCTCTCTGGGGCCAACGTCCTGACTTTC. This encodes CSVEVKGQKFLSGANVLTF.

The J gene is TRBJ1-2, the V gene TRBV7-8; D not certain. Germline CDR1 reads SGHVS; CDR2 reads FQNEAQ. The CDR3 is made up of 12 amino acids. The V and J ends lost 5 bases and 2 bases respectively, with 6 bases between them. Here the CDR3 DNA reads TGTGCCAGCAGCGCACGGAACTATGGCTACACCTTC. It codes for CASSARNYGYTF.

The chain joins TRBV2 to TRBJ1-1; maybe TRBD1 (6 bases). This CDR3 is 14 amino acids long. Trimming left V 6 bases short and J 3 bases short, with 14 bases between. Per germline, CDR1 SNHLY and CDR2 FYNNEI. CDR3 amino acids: CASSFVSGDTEAFF. The CDR3 DNA is TGTGCCAGCAGCTTCGTTTCAGGGGACACTGAAGCTTTCTTT.

The rearrangement joins TRBV5-1 to TRBJ2-7, with 12 bases matching TRBD2. The V gene end was trimmed by 0 bases and the J gene end by 2 bases; junction bases not matched to a gene: 9. This CDR3 comprises 18 residues. The germline gives CDR1 SGHRS, CDR2 YFSETQ. The CDR3 spells CASSLAPSGRASPYEQYF. CDR3 coding DNA: TGCGCCAGCAGCTTGGCCCCTAGCGGGAGGGCCTCGCCCTACGAGCAGTACTTC.

For the CDR3, the DNA is TGTGCCAGCAGCCCTACAGGGCGGGAAGCTTTCTTT. Its protein product is CASSPTGREAFF. The rearrangement joins TRBV9 to TRBJ1-1; D might be TRBD1 (6 bases). V was shortened by 4 bases and J by 8 bases, with 12 bases between the two germline ends. CDR1 is SGDLS and CDR2 is YYNGEE in the germline V gene. CDR3 length: 12 amino acids.

This CDR3 is CASTKDRDSAAYEQYF. Written as DNA, the CDR3 is TGTGCCAGCACCAAGGACCGGGACAGTGCCGCCTACGAGCAGTACTTC. The chain employs TRBV5-4 and TRBJ2-7; 7 bases match TRBD1. This CDR3 comprises 16 residues. The V segment lost 6 bases and the J segment 2 bases; nucleotides outside the gene matches: 14. The germline V gene encodes CDR1 SGHNT and CDR2 YYREEE (reference sequence).

Notes on this clone: The same CDR3 arises from other DNA sequences in this sample as well. The DNA for the CDR3 is TGCGCCAGCAGCTTGGAAGGGGCCGGCGGGGAGCTGTTTTTT. Protein sequence: CASSLEGAGGELFF. The chain carries TRBV5-1 and TRBJ2-2, with D maybe TRBD1 (5 bases). CDR1 and CDR2 (germline): SGHRS, YFSETQ. This CDR3 spans 14 amino acids. Trimming shortened V by 0 bases and J by 7 bases, and 10 bases separated the two germline ends. The variable domain in full, completed from reference TRBV5-1 and TRBJ2-2, reads KAGVTQTPRYLIKTRGQQVTLSCSPISGHRSVSWYQQTPGQGLQFLFEYFSETQRNKGNFPGRFSGRQFSNSRSEMNVSTLELGDSALYLCASSLEGAGGELFFGEGSRLTVL.

The chain couples TRBV11-2 to TRBJ2-7; a possible D gene is TRBD2 (5 bases). Trimming took 0 bases from V and 6 from J, leaving 12 bases between them. The CDR3 consists of 14 residues. Germline CDR1 and CDR2: SGHAT and FQNNGV. The CDR3 sequence: CASSLDQTTIEQYF. The CDR3 DNA follows: TGTGCCAGCAGCTTAGATCAGACTACTATCGAGCAGTACTTC.

The V and J genes are TRBV28 and TRBJ1-6, with 9 bases matching TRBD1. Germline CDR1 MDHEN, CDR2 SYDVKM. The CDR3 totals 17 residues. With V trimmed by 2 bases and J by 7 bases, 9 bases remained unmatched. The CDR3 loop reads CASSLPRTGARNSPLHF. DNA of the CDR3: TGTGCCAGCAGTTTACCTCGGACAGGGGCGAGGAATTCACCCCTCCACTTT.

The gene calls are TRBV6-2 or TRBV6-3 and TRBJ2-7, with unresolved D. Germline V gene sequence: CDR1 MNHEY, CDR2 SVGEGT. The V end was cut by 4 bases, the J end by 3 bases, with 7 bases between. This CDR3 is built from 12 residues. The CDR3: CASSWHRYEQYF. Written as DNA, the CDR3 is TGTGCCAGCAGTTGGCACCGCTACGAGCAGTACTTC.

The rearrangement joins TRBV28 to TRBJ1-1; 8 nucleotides line up with TRBD1. From germline, CDR1 is MDHEN and CDR2 SYDVKM. The CDR3 totals 13 residues. V gave up 6 bases and J gave up 1 base; unmatched junction bases: 1. CDR3 residues: CASRDRANTEAFF. In nucleotides, the CDR3 is TGTGCCAGCAGGGACAGGGCGAACACTGAAGCTTTCTTT.

The chain uses TRBV5-8 and TRBJ2-1; D is ambiguous. The ends were cut back, 0 bases at V and 10 bases at J, with 20 bases in the middle. This CDR3 is 16 amino acids long. From germline, CDR1 is SGHTS and CDR2 YDEGEE. CDR3 DNA sequence: TGTGCCAGCAGCTTGGGTCTAGTCAATAGAGGAAGCGAGCAGTTCTTC. Its translation is CASSLGLVNRGSEQFF.

V and J are TRBV7-7 and TRBJ2-2, with D possibly TRBD1 on 7 matching bases. The CDR3 has 15 residues. V lost 5 bases, J lost 6 bases, and 16 bases lay in between. The germline gives CDR1 SSHAT, CDR2 FNYEAQ (reference sequence). The CDR3 spells CASSPAQGGPGELFF. Here the CDR3 DNA reads TGTGCCAGCAGCCCAGCGCAGGGGGGTCCCGGGGAGCTGTTTTTT.

The chain uses TRBV6-2 or TRBV6-3 and TRBJ2-5; possibly TRBD1 for D (6 bases). Trimming stripped 4 bases from V and 2 bases from J, with 8 bases between. This CDR3 contains 13 residues. Germline V gene sequence: CDR1 MNHEY, CDR2 SVGEGT. CDR3 coding DNA: TGTGCCAGCAGTTTGCAGGGGCAAGAGACCCAGTACTTC. Amino acid sequence: CASSLQGQETQYF.

This sequence joins TRBV7-9 and TRBJ1-2; D is undetermined. V lost 1 base, J lost 1 base, and 4 bases lay in between. The CDR3 has 13 amino acids. Germline V gene sequence: CDR1 SEHNR, CDR2 FQNEAQ (reference sequence). The CDR3 DNA is TGTGCCAGCAGCTTAGATCTTAACTATGGCTACACCTTC. Its protein is CASSLDLNYGYTF.

This chain links TRBV6-1 with TRBJ1-1; possibly TRBD1 for D (5 bases). Between the trimmed V and J ends, which lost 0 bases and 3 bases, there was a span of 8 bases. This CDR3 contains 14 residues. Germline CDR1 reads MNHNS; CDR2 reads SASEGT. The CDR3, as DNA: TGTGCCAGCAGTGAAGCGGGGGGGGACACTGAAGCTTTCTTT. Encoded protein: CASSEAGGDTEAFF.

This chain joins TRBV11-3 and TRBJ2-7; D not certain. There are 13 residues in the CDR3. V lost 3 bases and J 3 bases, leaving 9 bases between the germline ends. Germline CDR1 SGHNT, CDR2 YENEEA. CDR3 residues: CASSLGRFYEQYF. The CDR3 DNA reads TGTGCCAGCAGCTTGGGCAGGTTCTACGAGCAGTACTTC. The variable domain in full, with the rest retrieved from reference TRBV11-3 and TRBJ2-7, is EAGVVQSPRYKIIEKKQPVAFWCNPISGHNTLYWYLQNLGQGPELLIRYENEEAVDDSQLPKDRFSAERLKGVDSTLKIQPAELGDSAVYLCASSLGRFYEQYFGPGTRLTVT.

Remarks on this clone: The sample holds other DNA sequences that translate to the same CDR3. The rearrangement joins TRBV6-5 to TRBJ1-2; possibly TRBD1 for D (5 bases). CDR1 and CDR2 (germline): MNHEY, SVGAGI. CDR3 length equals 13 residues. V shed 5 bases and J shed 3 bases, with 10 bases lying between them. In nucleotides, the CDR3 is TGTGCCAGCAGTCGTGGGGCTGACTATGGCTACACCTTC. Translating it yields CASSRGADYGYTF.

CDR3 loop: CASSLRATYEQYF. The CDR3 DNA is TGTGCCAGCAGCTTACGAGCCACCTACGAGCAGTACTTC. The chain combines TRBV7-8 with TRBJ2-7, with D unclear. Germline CDR1 and CDR2: SGHVS and FQNEAQ. The CDR3 runs to 13 residues. V dropped 2 bases and J dropped 2 bases, with 7 bases sitting between them.

The gene calls are TRBV11-2 and TRBJ2-3; D is unclear. Trimming shortened V by 7 bases and J by 0 bases, and 17 bases separated the two germline ends. Germline-derived CDR1 and CDR2 are SGHAT and FQNNGV. This CDR3 comprises 16 residues. CDR3 region: CASTPQAYPSTDTQYF. The CDR3 DNA reads TGTGCCAGCACCCCTCAGGCGTACCCTAGCACAGATACGCAGTATTTT.

This chain uses TRBV4-1 with TRBJ1-6; TRBD1 matches 9 bases. V shed 5 bases, J shed 7 bases, and the junction held 3 bases outside the gene matches. CDR3 length: 14 amino acids. Germline CDR1 reads MGHRA; CDR2 reads YSYEKL. This CDR3 reads CASSSGQGNSPLHF. The CDR3, as DNA: TGCGCCAGCAGCTCCGGACAGGGGAATTCACCCCTCCACTTT.

The CDR3 region has the DNA TGTGCCACCTCGGAGCGGGAGGGCCGTAATGAGCAGTTCTTC. Protein product: CATSEREGRNEQFF. The rearrangement joins TRBV27 to TRBJ2-1, with TRBD2 identical over 10 bases. The CDR3 extends over 14 amino acids. The V gene end was trimmed by 10 bases and the J gene end by 7 bases; junction bases not matched to a gene: 10. The germline V gene has CDR1 MNHEY and CDR2 SMNVEV (reference sequence).

This clone showed up just once. The chain has TRBV19 and TRBJ2-1, with D possibly matching TRBD1 (5 bases). V was trimmed by 4 bases and J by 4 bases, leaving 11 bases between them. This CDR3 region has 14 residues. CDR1 is LNHDA, CDR2 SQIVND, per germline (reference sequence). For the CDR3, the DNA is TGTGCCAGTAGTACCCGAACAGGATACAATGAGCAGTTCTTC. Protein: CASSTRTGYNEQFF. The full variable domain, its missing parts supplied by reference TRBV19 and TRBJ2-1, is DGGITQSPKYLFRKEGQNVTLSCEQNLNHDAMYWYRQDPGQGLRLIYYSQIVNDFQKGDIAEGYSVSREKKESFPLTVTSAQKNPTAFYLCASSTRTGYNEQFFGPGTRLTVL.

This clone was seen a few times. The chain uses TRBV18 and TRBJ1-2, with 8 bases lining up with TRBD1. J lost 7 bases, V lost 4 bases, and 11 bases had no gene match. Germline V gives CDR1 KGHSH, CDR2 LQKENI. CDR3 length: 15 amino acids. The CDR3 DNA follows: TGTGCCAGCTCACTGGAAGGACAGGGCGGTCGTGGCTACACCTTC. Translated, it gives CASSLEGQGGRGYTF. Filled out from reference TRBV18 and TRBJ1-2, the complete variable domain reads NAGVMQNPRHLVRRRGQEARLRCSPMKGHSHVYWYRQLPEEGLKFMVYLQKENIIDESGMPKERFSAEFPKEGPSILRIQQVVRGDSAAYFCASSLEGQGGRGYTFGSGTRLTVV.